These 9 T cell receptor beta chains were sequenced from one sample in a study of blood T cells in healthy people across ages. Through a sample-barcoded 5' primer and a J-beta primer mix, a second PCR was run for roughly 6 to 11 cycles. TCRdb re-called the 5' RACE reads with MiXCR, one entry per CDR3 protein. The table has 800,000 to 950,000 distinct CDR3 sequences, almost 30% seen once. The data also belong to a second study, concerning T cells of mothers and their children.

The sequenced sample was blood. The receptors here all came from a woman between 40 and 55 years old in good health.

Only a few counts were recorded for this clonotype. The rearrangement joins TRBV20-1 to TRBJ1-1, with D perhaps TRBD1 (6 bases). Trimming left V 3 bases short and J 4 bases short, with 12 bases between. Germline-derived CDR1 and CDR2 are DFQATT and SNEGSKA (reference sequence). The CDR3 sequence is 13 residues long. CDR3 DNA: TGCAGTGCTAGGAACAGGGAGATCACTGAAGCTTTCTTT. It codes for CSARNREITEAFF.

V gene TRBV27 combines with J gene TRBJ2-1; 14 nucleotides agree with TRBD2. Germline CDR1 MNHEY, CDR2 SMNVEV (reference sequence). The CDR3 has 14 residues. V was pared by 6 bases and J by 16 bases, with 11 bases of the junction left unmatched. CDR3 amino acids: CASSQTSGGANNFF. For the CDR3, the DNA is TGTGCCAGCAGCCAGACTAGCGGGGGGGCCAACAACTTCTTC.

This clonotype was seen a few times. The chain combines TRBV3-1 with TRBJ1-2; D is unresolved. Germline CDR1 LGHDT, CDR2 YNNKEL (reference sequence). V was pared by 4 bases and J by 8 bases, with 14 bases between. This CDR3 region has 13 residues. The CDR3 coding sequence is TGTGCCAGCAGCCTTTTGGTCTTAGGAGGCTACACCTTC. Its translation is CASSLLVLGGYTF.

The sample holds a few counts of this clonotype. The chain links TRBV29-1 to TRBJ1-2, with a tentative D call TRBD1 (5 bases). From germline, CDR1 is SQVTM and CDR2 ANQGSEA. CDR3 size: 12 residues. V lost 6 bases, J lost 10 bases, and 18 bases lay in between. The CDR3 is CSVRPSGTLYTF. The CDR3 DNA reads as TGCAGCGTGAGGCCGTCCGGGACTCTCTACACCTTC.

The chain links TRBV28 to TRBJ2-3; 9 bases line up with TRBD2. With V trimmed by 11 bases and J by 2 bases, 17 bases remained unmatched. This CDR3 is 17 amino acids long. Germline CDR1 and CDR2: MDHEN and SYDVKM. The CDR3 region has the DNA TGTGCCGGCCTGTGGGGCCCCAGCGGGGGGACCACAGATACGCAGTATTTT. Residues: CAGLWGPSGGTTDTQYF.

In this sample, this clonotype turned up a few times. This may come from a read error, since a much larger clone is one base off. The chain's CDR3 is CSARSPAGRCAEQYF. Here the CDR3 DNA reads TGCAGTGCTAGAAGTCCAGCGGGCAGGTGTGCCGAGCAGTACTTC. This chain links TRBV20-1 with TRBJ2-7, with D perhaps matching TRBD2 (6 bases). The CDR3 runs 15 residues. The germline V gene has CDR1 DFQATT and CDR2 SNEGSKA (reference sequence). V was shortened by 2 bases and J by 6 bases, with 20 bases between the two germline ends.

There are a few counts of this clonotype. This chain links TRBV28 with TRBJ2-5; perhaps D is TRBD1 or TRBD2 (7 bases each). CDR1 MDHEN and CDR2 SYDVKM come from the germline V gene. The CDR3 covers 17 residues. V was clipped by 5 bases and J by 3 bases, with 22 bases between them. The CDR3 is CASSRILGGGVEETQYF. The CDR3 region has the DNA TGTGCCAGCAGTCGGATCTTGGGAGGGGGCGTTGAAGAGACCCAGTACTTC.

V usage is TRBV10-3 and J usage is TRBJ2-7; tentatively, D is TRBD2 (7 bases). The germline CDR1 and CDR2 sequences are ENHRY and SYGVKD. Trimming took off 5 bases at V and 0 bases at J, with 17 bases between the two ends. This CDR3 comprises 16 residues. As DNA, the CDR3 is TGTGCCATCAGTCCAACGGGGGGCAGCTCCTCCTACGAGCAGTACTTC. Amino acids: CAISPTGGSSSYEQYF.

This clonotype was counted only a few times. DNA for the CDR3: TGTGCCAGCAGGGGACAGGGGGTAGGCGAAAAACTGTTTTTT. This gives the protein CASRGQGVGEKLFF. The chain has TRBV28 and TRBJ1-4; 11 bases line up with TRBD1. The CDR3 loop spans 14 amino acids. V lost 6 bases and J lost 8; bases outside the gene matches: 5. Germline CDR1 reads MDHEN; CDR2 reads SYDVKM.